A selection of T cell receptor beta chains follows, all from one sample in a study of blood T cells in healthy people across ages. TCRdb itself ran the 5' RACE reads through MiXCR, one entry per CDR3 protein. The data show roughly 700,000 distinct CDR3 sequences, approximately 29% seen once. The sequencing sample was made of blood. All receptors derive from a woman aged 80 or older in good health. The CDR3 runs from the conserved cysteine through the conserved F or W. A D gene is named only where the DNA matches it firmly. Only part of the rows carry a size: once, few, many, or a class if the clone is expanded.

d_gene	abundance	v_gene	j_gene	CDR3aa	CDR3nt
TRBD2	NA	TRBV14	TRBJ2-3	CASSQGLAGLFTDTQYF	TGTGCCAGCAGCCAAGGGCTAGCGGGGTTATTCACAGATACGCAGTATTTT
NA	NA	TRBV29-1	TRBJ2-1	CSVNEQFF	TGCAGCGTCAATGAGCAGTTCTTC
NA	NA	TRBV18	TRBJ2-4	CASSPPGTQLAKNIQYF	TGTGCCAGCTCACCACCGGGCACGCAACTAGCCAAAAACATTCAGTACTTC
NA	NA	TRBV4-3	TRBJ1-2	CASSQDWVGDYTF	TGCGCCAGCAGCCAAGATTGGGTCGGTGACTACACCTTC
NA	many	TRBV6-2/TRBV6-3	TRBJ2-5	CASSLQGLVQETQYF	TGTGCCAGCAGTCTACAGGGACTCGTCCAAGAGACCCAGTACTTC
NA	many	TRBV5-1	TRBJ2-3	CASSFLQDPHTDTQYF	TGCGCCAGCAGCTTTCTACAGGATCCCCACACGGATACGCAGTATTTT
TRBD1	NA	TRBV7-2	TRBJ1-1	CASSATATGGAGTEAFF	TGTGCCAGCAGCGCAACAGCCACAGGGGGCGCGGGCACTGAAGCTTTCTTT
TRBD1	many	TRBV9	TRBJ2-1	CASSAPGQGGLEQFF	TGTGCCAGCAGCGCCCCGGGACAGGGGGGGCTTGAGCAGTTCTTC
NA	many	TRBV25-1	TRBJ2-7	CASSARFYEQYF	TGTGCCAGCAGTGCCCGTTTTTACGAGCAGTACTTC
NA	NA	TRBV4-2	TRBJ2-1	CASSQEGGPGEQFF	TGTGCCAGCAGCCAAGAGGGGGGGCCTGGTGAGCAGTTCTTC
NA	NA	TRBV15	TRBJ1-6	CATSRDLRSPLHF	TGTGCCACCAGCAGAGATTTGCGTTCACCCCTCCACTTT
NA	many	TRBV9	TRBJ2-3	CASSVLGHNTDTQYF	TGTGCCAGCAGCGTACTCGGACACAACACAGATACGCAGTATTTT
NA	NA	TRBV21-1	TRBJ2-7	CASSKDRTSYEQYF	TGTGCCAGCAGCAAAGATCGGACCTCCTACGAGCAGTACTTC
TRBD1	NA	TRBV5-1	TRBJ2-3	CASRRGQARTDTQYF	TGCGCCAGCAGACGGGGACAGGCGCGCACAGATACGCAGTATTTT
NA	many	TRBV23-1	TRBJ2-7	CASSQSTGIPTYEQYF	TGCGCCAGCAGTCAATCAACGGGGATCCCTACCTACGAGCAGTACTTC
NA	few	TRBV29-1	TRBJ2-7	CSAKGGGSYEQYF	TGCAGCGCCAAGGGGGGAGGTTCCTACGAGCAGTACTTC
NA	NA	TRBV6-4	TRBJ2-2	CASSLESNTGELVF	TGCGCCAGCAGTCTAGAATCGAACACCGGGGAGCTGGTTTTT
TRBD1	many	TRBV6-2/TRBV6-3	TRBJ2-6	CASRGTGSSGANVLTF	TGTGCCAGCAGGGGGACAGGGTCCTCTGGGGCCAACGTCCTGACTTTC
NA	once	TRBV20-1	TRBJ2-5	CSADRDTEETQYF	TGCAGTGCTGACCGGGACACTGAAGAGACCCAGTACTTC
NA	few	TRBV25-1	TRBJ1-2	CASSESGNINYGYTF	TGTGCCAGCAGTGAATCCGGAAATATTAACTATGGCTACACCTTC
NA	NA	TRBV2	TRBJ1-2	CASSRQRATNYGYTF	TGTGCCAGCAGCAGGCAGCGGGCCACTAACTATGGCTACACCTTC